These 10 T cell receptor beta chains share one sample of origin, sequenced in a study of memory CD4+ T cells and cytomegalovirus serostatus. Using immunoSEQ multiplex PCR, the repertoire was profiled, and TCRdb retains in-frame clones only, with some absent. The data show about 53,000 clones, about three quarters seen once. Single viable CD3+CD4+CD8-CD45RO+ cells were sorted as the memory CD4+ T cells. The sequenced material came from memory CD4+ T cells from blood. These TCRs come from an adult in good health and CMV-seronegative.

The rearrangement links TRBV7-3 to TRBJ2-7, with D uncertain. Trimming stripped 0 bases from V and 0 bases from J, with 9 bases between. Per germline, CDR1 SGHTA and CDR2 FQGTGA. The CDR3 covers 15 residues. This CDR3 is CASSLTGSDSYEQYF. As DNA, the CDR3 is TGTGCCAGCAGCTTAACGGGGTCGGACTCCTACGAGCAGTACTTC.

The chain employs TRBV7-8 and TRBJ1-5; TRBD1 aligns across 9 bases. After removal of 2 bases from V and 1 base from J, the junction contained 6 bases not matched to a gene. The germline gives CDR1 SGHVS, CDR2 FQNEAQ. CDR3 length: 17 amino acids. In DNA form, the CDR3 reads TGTGCCAGCAGCTTAAGGACAGGGGAAATCAGCAATCAGCCCCAGCATTTT. Its translation is CASSLRTGEISNQPQHF.

The chain employs TRBV6-5 and TRBJ2-3; 7 bases are shared with TRBD1. From germline, CDR1 is MNHEY and CDR2 SVGAGI. The trim removed 7 bases at V and 1 base at J, leaving 5 bases unmatched. CDR3 length equals 14 residues. CDR3 residues: CASTYRGGTDTQYF. CDR3 sequence (DNA): TGTGCCAGCACCTACAGGGGAGGCACAGATACGCAGTATTTT.

The chain links TRBV11-1 to TRBJ1-4; D not resolved. This CDR3 has 13 residues. Trimming pared 5 bases from V and 8 bases from J, leaving 12 bases between. In germline, CDR1 is SGHAT, CDR2 FQDESV (reference sequence). The CDR3 sequence is CASSPTQEEKLFF. The DNA of the CDR3 is TGTGCCAGCAGCCCGACCCAAGAAGAAAAACTGTTTTTT.

The V call is TRBV19, the J call TRBJ1-5; perhaps TRBD1 as D (5 bases). Germline V CDR1 and CDR2: LNHDA, SQIVND (reference sequence). Trimming removed 4 bases from V and 7 bases from J, with 11 bases in between. CDR3 length equals 13 residues. The CDR3 region has the DNA TGTGCCAGTAGTACAGGGTATGGACAGCCCCAGCATTTT. Translation: CASSTGYGQPQHF.

The table lists this clone with a few counts. One end of the junction fails to match germline, which may point to a read error. V gene TRBV7-7 combines with J gene TRBJ2-7, with 9 bases lining up with TRBD1. The CDR3 length is 14 residues. Germline CDR1 reads SSHAT; CDR2 reads FNYEAQ (reference sequence). CDR3 loop: CASSLGTGQYEQYF. In nucleotides, the CDR3 is TGTGCTAGCAGCTTGGGGACAGGGCAATACGAGCAGTACTTC.

The DNA for the CDR3 is TGTGCCAGCAGTAGAAGTAGGGGCTCCTACGAGCAGTACTTC. It codes for CASSRSRGSYEQYF. V usage is TRBV28 and J usage is TRBJ2-7, with D possibly being TRBD1 (5 bases). The germline CDR1 and CDR2 sequences are MDHEN and SYDVKM. The V gene lost 5 bases and the J gene lost 0 bases, with 11 bases spanning the gap. This CDR3 is built from 14 residues.

This clone was detected a few times. The gene calls are TRBV28 and TRBJ2-3, with TRBD2 matching over 12 bases. The J segment lost 4 bases and the V segment lost 5 bases, leaving 4 bases of the junction unmatched. There are 15 residues in the CDR3. Germline lookup yields CDR1 MDHEN and CDR2 SYDVKM. This CDR3 reads CASSTLAGGPDTQYF. The CDR3 region has the DNA TGTGCCAGCAGTACACTAGCGGGAGGCCCAGATACGCAGTATTTT.

V is TRBV5-4 and J is TRBJ2-1, with D tentatively TRBD1 or TRBD2 (5 bases each). Trimming cost V 10 bases and J 5 bases, with 16 bases left between them. CDR3 length: 13 residues. CDR1 and CDR2 from the germline V gene are SGHNT and YYREEE (reference sequence). The CDR3 DNA reads as TGTGCCGTACAACTGAGGGGAAACAATGAGCAGTTCTTC. Residues: CAVQLRGNNEQFF.

The chain uses TRBV5-1 and TRBJ2-7, with TRBD2 as a possible D gene (5 bases). This CDR3 spans 15 amino acids. The V gene's germline CDR1 is SGHRS and CDR2 YFSETQ. V was pared by 0 bases and J by 2 bases, with 12 bases between. The CDR3 nucleotides are TGCGCCAGCAGCTTGGGCGAGGGAGCCGCCTACGAGCAGTACTTC. Protein: CASSLGEGAAYEQYF.